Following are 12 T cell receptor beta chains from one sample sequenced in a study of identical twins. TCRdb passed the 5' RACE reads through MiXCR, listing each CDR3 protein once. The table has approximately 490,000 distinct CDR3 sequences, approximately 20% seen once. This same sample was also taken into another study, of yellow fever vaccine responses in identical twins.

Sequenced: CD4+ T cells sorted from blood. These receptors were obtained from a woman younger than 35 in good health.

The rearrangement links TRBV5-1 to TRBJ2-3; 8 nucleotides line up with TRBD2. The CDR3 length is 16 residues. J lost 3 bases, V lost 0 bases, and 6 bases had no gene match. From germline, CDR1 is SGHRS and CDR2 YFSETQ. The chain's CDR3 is CASSLATSEKTDTQYF. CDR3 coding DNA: TGCGCCAGCAGCTTGGCGACTAGCGAAAAGACAGATACGCAGTATTTT.

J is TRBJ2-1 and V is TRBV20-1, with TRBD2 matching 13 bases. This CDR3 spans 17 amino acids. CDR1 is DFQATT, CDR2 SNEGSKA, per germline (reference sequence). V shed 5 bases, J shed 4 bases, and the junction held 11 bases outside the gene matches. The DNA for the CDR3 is TGCAGTGCTTCCAGAGGGGGGACTAGCGGGAATTACAATGAGCAGTTCTTC. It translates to CSASRGGTSGNYNEQFF.

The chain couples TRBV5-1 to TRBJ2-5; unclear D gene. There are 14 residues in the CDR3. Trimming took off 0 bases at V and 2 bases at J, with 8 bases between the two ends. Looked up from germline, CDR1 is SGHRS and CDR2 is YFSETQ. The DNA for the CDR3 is TGCGCCAGCAGCTTGGTTGCGCAACAAGAGACCCAGTACTTC. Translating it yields CASSLVAQQETQYF.

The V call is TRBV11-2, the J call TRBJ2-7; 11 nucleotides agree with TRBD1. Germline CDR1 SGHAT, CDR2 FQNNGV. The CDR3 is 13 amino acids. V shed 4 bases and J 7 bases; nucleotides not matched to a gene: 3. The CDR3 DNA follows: TGTGCCAGCAGCTCGGGGACAGGGGGTGAGCAGTACGTC. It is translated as CASSSGTGGEQYV.

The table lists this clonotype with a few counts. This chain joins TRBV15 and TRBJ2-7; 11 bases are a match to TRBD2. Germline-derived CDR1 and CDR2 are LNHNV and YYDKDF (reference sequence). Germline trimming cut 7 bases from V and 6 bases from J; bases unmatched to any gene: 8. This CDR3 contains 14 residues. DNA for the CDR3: TGTGCCACCACCTCCCTAGCGGGAGGTTTCGAGCAGTACTTC. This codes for CATTSLAGGFEQYF.

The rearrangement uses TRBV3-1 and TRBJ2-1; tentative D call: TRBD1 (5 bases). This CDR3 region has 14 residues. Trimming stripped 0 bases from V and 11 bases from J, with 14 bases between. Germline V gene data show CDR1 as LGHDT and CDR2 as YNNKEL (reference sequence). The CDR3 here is CASSQDVTAAQQFF. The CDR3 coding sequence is TGTGCCAGCAGCCAAGATGTGACAGCCGCCCAGCAGTTCTTC.

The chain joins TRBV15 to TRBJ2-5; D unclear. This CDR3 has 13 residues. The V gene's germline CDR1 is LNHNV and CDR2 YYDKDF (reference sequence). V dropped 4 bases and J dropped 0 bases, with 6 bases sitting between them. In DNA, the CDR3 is TGTGCCACCAGCACCCGACACCAAGAGACCCAGTACTTC. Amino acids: CATSTRHQETQYF.

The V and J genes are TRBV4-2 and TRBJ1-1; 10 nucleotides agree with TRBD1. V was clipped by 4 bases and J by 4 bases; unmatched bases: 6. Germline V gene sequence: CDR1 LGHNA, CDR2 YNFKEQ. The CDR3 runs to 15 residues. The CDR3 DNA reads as TGTGCCAGCAGCCCTGTGGACAGGGGGGCCACTGAAGCTTTCTTT. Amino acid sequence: CASSPVDRGATEAFF.

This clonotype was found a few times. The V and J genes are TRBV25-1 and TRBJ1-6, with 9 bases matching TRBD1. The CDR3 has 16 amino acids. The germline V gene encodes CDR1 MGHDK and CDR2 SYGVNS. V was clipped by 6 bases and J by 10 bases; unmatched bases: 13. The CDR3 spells CASSVTGQGNHSPLHF. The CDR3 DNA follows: TGTGCCAGCAGCGTCACGGGACAGGGTAATCACTCACCCCTCCACTTT.

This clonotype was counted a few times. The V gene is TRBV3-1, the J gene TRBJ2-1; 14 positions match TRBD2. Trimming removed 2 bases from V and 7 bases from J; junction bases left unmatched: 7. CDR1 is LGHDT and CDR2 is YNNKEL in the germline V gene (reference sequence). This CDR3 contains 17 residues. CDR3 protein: CASSQRGTSGRGNEQFF. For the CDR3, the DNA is TGTGCCAGCAGCCAAAGAGGGACTAGCGGGAGAGGAAATGAGCAGTTCTTC.

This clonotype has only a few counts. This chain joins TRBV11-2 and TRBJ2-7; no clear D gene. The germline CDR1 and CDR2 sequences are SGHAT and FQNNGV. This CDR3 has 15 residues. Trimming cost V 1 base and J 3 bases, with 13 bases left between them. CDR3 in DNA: TGTGCCAGCAGCTTAGGATCCGGCATTAACTACGAGCAGTACTTC. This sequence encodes CASSLGSGINYEQYF.

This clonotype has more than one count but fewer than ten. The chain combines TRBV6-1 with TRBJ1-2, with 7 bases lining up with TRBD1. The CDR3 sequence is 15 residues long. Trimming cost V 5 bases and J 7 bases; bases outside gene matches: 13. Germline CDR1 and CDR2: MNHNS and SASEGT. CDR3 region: CASSQTGFPMSGYTF. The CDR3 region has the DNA TGTGCCAGCAGTCAGACAGGGTTCCCCATGAGTGGCTACACCTTC.